This TCR beta chain was found in a study of OX40 agonist ivuxolimab in advanced cancers. With regard to the full study: Ivuxolimab, which targeted the costimulatory receptor OX40 (CD134), was an agonistic, fully human IgG2 monoclonal antibody. Intravenous ivuxolimab was administered to patients every 2 weeks at six dose levels: 0.01, 0.1, 0.3, 1.5, 3 and 10 mg/kg. Among the roughly 50 dose-escalation patients, about 20 had hepatocellular carcinoma, roughly 15 melanoma, 9 renal cell carcinoma and 9 head and neck cancer. In the dose-escalation cohort, roughly 80% of patients were male, and the mean age was approximately 60 years, with a range of about 20 to 90. Prior anti-PD-1, anti-PD-L1 or anti-CTLA-4 therapy was permitted, and 30% to 50% of dose-escalation patients had received checkpoint inhibitors. Three dose-escalation patients achieved partial responses, one with hepatocellular carcinoma and two with cutaneous melanoma. The purpose of peripheral TCRbeta sequencing was to test whether ivuxolimab changed TCR sequence diversity and led to clonal T-cell expansion. The paper covers the monotherapy dose-escalation part of the phase I ivuxolimab trial, which included N of about 56 patients.

This clone was picked up a small number of times. Its antigen remains unidentified. Nothing much larger sits one base from this clone, and base qualities are not available. Broad study findings and their caveats: In the 0.1-3.0 mg/kg groups, partial responders were among the patients with the lowest normalized peripheral clonal expansion, particularly in CD8+ T cells. Antigen specificity was not determined for the clonally expanded peripheral T cells. Low levels of normalized T-cell clonal expansion were also seen in some patients who did not respond. At doses from 0.1 to 3.0 mg/kg, clonal expansion was seen in both CD4+ and CD8+ blood T cells between baseline and week 6. After ivuxolimab, more expanded clones were found on average in CD8+ T cells than in CD4+ T cells.

Here V drops 2 bases and J drops 7 bases, and the junction holds 12 bases not matched to any gene. CDR1 and CDR2, per the germline V gene (reference sequence), are MNHEY and SMNVEV. From cysteine to phenylalanine, the CDR3 is 16 amino acids long. Only the CDR3 region is kept as DNA, spanning 48 bases read in frame from base 1. The trial excluded patients who had a history of autoimmune disease or who were on systemic immunosuppression. Peripheral blood for TCR sequencing was collected from all dose cohorts at baseline, on cycle 4 day 1, and on cycle 7 day 1. The samples were taken from a phase I, first-in-human, multicenter, open-label dose-escalation trial of ivuxolimab. Adults with locally advanced or metastatic melanoma, renal cell carcinoma, hepatocellular carcinoma or head and neck squamous cell carcinoma were enrolled in the trial. Before TCR sequencing, CD4+ and CD8+ T cells were separately sorted from peripheral blood.

Genomic DNA was isolated from the sorted cells so that the TCRbeta CDR3 region could be sequenced. TCRbeta CDR3 regions were sequenced using the immunoSEQ Assay. TCRdb re-hosts the immuneACCESS table, in-frame sequences only. Its copies lack some clones; in the studies checked, an unresolved V gene accounts for under half of them, and the cause for the rest is not known. Present in this sample are about 21,000 clones, around four fifths of which were seen just once. The ten largest clonotypes hold approximately 10% of the sample. This receptor was taken from an adult with an advanced solid tumor such as melanoma, head and neck, liver or kidney cancer. Source: CD4+ or CD8+ T cells sorted from blood, taken in a trial of the OX40 agonist ivuxolimab. The V and J segments used are TRBV27 and TRBJ2-5, with 8 middle bases fitting TRBD2. The CDR3 region has the sequence CASSLNGGSGVWTQYF. The DNA sequence is given as TGTGCCAGCAGTTTAAACGGTGGTAGCGGGGTCTGGACCCAGTACTTC.